One and the same sample provided the 14 T cell receptor beta chains below, sequenced in a study of blood T cell repertoires in COVID-19. Produced via immunoSEQ multiplex PCR; TCRdb's table is partial and in-frame only. The sample has about 88,000 clones; roughly 88% are singletons. The sequenced sample was peripheral blood. The origin of the receptors is a man aged 80 or over with acute or convalescent COVID-19.

This chain links TRBV28 with TRBJ1-1; tentatively, D is TRBD1 (5 bases). CDR3 length: 14 amino acids. V was pared by 2 bases and J by 4 bases, with 11 bases between. Looked up from germline, CDR1 is MDHEN and CDR2 is SYDVKM. The CDR3 DNA reads TGTGCCAGCAGTTTAGGGGGGAAGGGCACTGAAGCTTTCTTT. It specifies CASSLGGKGTEAFF.

The CDR3 region is CASSEGARNEQFF. Written as DNA, the CDR3 is TGCGCCAGCAGCGAAGGAGCCCGGAATGAGCAGTTCTTC. J is TRBJ2-1 and V is TRBV5-1; D remains ambiguous. The germline V gene encodes CDR1 SGHRS and CDR2 YFSETQ. V was shortened by 4 bases and J by 7 bases, with 12 bases between the two germline ends. This CDR3 has 13 amino acids.

The chain is built from TRBV6-5 and TRBJ1-1, with unresolved D. Between the trimmed V and J ends, which lost 2 bases and 1 base, there was a span of 8 bases. This CDR3 region has 14 residues. Per germline, CDR1 MNHEY and CDR2 SVGAGI. The CDR3 DNA reads as TGTGCCAGCAGTTACCCCGAAGCGAACACTGAAGCTTTCTTT. Protein sequence: CASSYPEANTEAFF.

The V gene is TRBV6-6, the J gene TRBJ1-4; no clear D gene. The CDR3 sequence is 14 residues long. Germline assignment: CDR1 MNHNY and CDR2 SVGAGI (reference sequence). Trimming took 5 bases from V and 8 from J, leaving 15 bases between them. The CDR3 region has the DNA TGTGCCAGCAGTGGCCGAGGCTCGGGGGAAAAACTGTTTTTT. This translates into CASSGRGSGEKLFF.

The chain joins TRBV10-1 to TRBJ2-2; 7 nucleotides line up with TRBD1. Germline lookup yields CDR1 WNHNN and CDR2 SYGVQD (reference sequence). V was clipped by 4 bases and J by 2 bases; unmatched bases: 1. This CDR3 has 14 residues. The CDR3 protein is CASSAGGNTGELFF. CDR3 DNA sequence: TGCGCCAGCAGTGCAGGGGGAAACACCGGGGAGCTGTTTTTT.

This chain uses TRBV3-1 (or the pseudogene TRBV3-2) with TRBJ1-2, with TRBD1 as a possible D gene (5 bases). CDR1 LGHDT and CDR2 YNNKEL come from the germline V gene (reference sequence). The CDR3 has 12 residues. With 3 bases removed from V and 8 bases from J, the gap between germline ends came to 10 bases. The CDR3 coding sequence is TGTGCCAGCAGCCAGTCAGGGCTGGGCTACACCTTC. It codes for CASSQSGLGYTF.

This chain connects TRBV11-3 to TRBJ2-3; unclear D gene. The CDR3 loop spans 12 amino acids. Trimming took off 0 bases at V and 5 bases at J, with 3 bases between the two ends. CDR1 and CDR2 from the germline V gene are SGHNT and YENEEA. The CDR3 spells CASSLDRDTQYF. The CDR3 DNA reads as TGTGCCAGCAGCTTAGATAGAGATACGCAGTATTTT.

The V gene is TRBV24-1, the J gene TRBJ2-2; 7 nucleotides agree with TRBD1. The CDR3 totals 16 residues. Germline loops: CDR1 KGHDR, CDR2 SFDVKD. V lost 3 bases, J lost 6 bases, and 9 bases stayed unmatched. CDR3: CATSDPKKTGAGELFF. CDR3 DNA sequence: TGTGCCACCAGTGATCCCAAGAAAACAGGGGCCGGGGAGCTGTTTTTT.

J is TRBJ2-1 and V is TRBV4-1; D perhaps matches TRBD1 (6 bases). Germline CDR1 and CDR2: MGHRA and YSYEKL. The CDR3 extends over 16 amino acids. Trimming left V 4 bases short and J 4 bases short, with 17 bases between. Written as DNA, the CDR3 is TGCGCCAGCAGCCCTAGTGGGGGCCGGGCTTACAATGAGCAGTTCTTC. Translation: CASSPSGGRAYNEQFF.

V gene TRBV4-3 combines with J gene TRBJ2-4; tentative D call: TRBD2 (6 bases). Trimming left V 0 bases short and J 3 bases short, with 18 bases between. CDR1 is LGHNA, CDR2 YSLEER, per germline. The CDR3 spans 18 residues. The CDR3 nucleotides read TGCGCCAGCAGCCAAGAATTCGATTCAGGGAGGAGCAAAAACATTCAGTACTTC. The encoded protein is CASSQEFDSGRSKNIQYF.

The chain is built from TRBV11-2 and TRBJ1-2; D possibly corresponds to TRBD1 (5 bases). V was cut by 2 bases and J by 0 bases, with 16 bases left in between. The germline V gene has CDR1 SGHAT and CDR2 FQNNGV. The CDR3 has 17 amino acids. The CDR3 is CASSLRPSGGTNYGYTF. Written as DNA, the CDR3 is TGTGCCAGCAGCTTAAGACCATCGGGGGGAACTAACTATGGCTACACCTTC.

The J gene is TRBJ1-5, the V gene TRBV4-1; the D gene is possibly TRBD1 (5 bases). V shed 1 base and J shed 4 bases, with 11 bases lying between them. The germline V gene encodes CDR1 MGHRA and CDR2 YSYEKL. This CDR3 comprises 15 residues. CDR3 DNA: TGCGCCAGCAGCCAAGCAGTCAGGGCTAATCAGCCCCAGCATTTT. Protein sequence: CASSQAVRANQPQHF.

This clone was observed once. J is TRBJ2-3 and V is TRBV3-1 (or the pseudogene TRBV3-2); 7 bases agree with TRBD2. The trim removed 1 base at V and 5 bases at J, leaving 9 bases unmatched. From germline, CDR1 is LGHDT and CDR2 YNNKEL (reference sequence). The CDR3 is made up of 16 amino acids. CDR3 nucleotide sequence: TGTGCCAGCAGCCAAGGACTAGCAGGGCCGGTAGATACGCAGTATTTT. Protein product: CASSQGLAGPVDTQYF.

The rearrangement links TRBV27 to TRBJ1-2; 8 positions agree with TRBD1. Germline trimming cut 4 bases from V and 2 bases from J; bases unmatched to any gene: 6. The CDR3 is 15 amino acids. The germline CDR1 and CDR2 sequences are MNHEY and SMNVEV (reference sequence). CDR3 sequence reads: CASSYQGALNYGYTF. The CDR3 coding sequence is TGTGCCAGCAGTTATCAGGGGGCACTGAACTATGGCTACACCTTC.